This TCR beta chain emerged from a study of PD-L1 blockade in urothelial cancer. Study-level background: Male patients with bladder-origin urothelial cancer numbered about nine tenths of the roughly 29. The median T cell count in blood samples was 110,000 to 150,000. Blood underwent analysis 3 weeks (second dose) and 6 weeks after treatment began.

Germline loops: CDR1 LGHNA, CDR2 YSLEER. The CDR3 runs to 18 residues. The V and J ends lost 0 bases and 0 bases respectively, with 12 bases between them. The method was immunoSEQ multiplex PCR; TCRdb's version includes in-frame clones alone and lacks a portion of them. The sample yields approximately 26,000 clones, approximately 86% seen once. This chain connects TRBV4-3 to TRBJ1-6; D ambiguous. The specimen was PBMCs, collected around atezolizumab (anti-PD-L1) treatment. This clonotype was obtained from a man aged 55 to 70 with urothelial cancer. CDR3 in amino acids: CASSQDRHSGSYNSPLHF. In DNA, the CDR3 is TGCGCCAGCAGCCAAGATAGGCACAGCGGCTCCTATAATTCACCCCTCCACTTT.